The clone carrying this T cell receptor beta chain was seen a single time. The target antigen is unknown. The data were taken from a study of shared clonotypes between healthy human individuals. Study-wide results and caveats: Sequencing depth was a factor that was expected to affect clonotype sharing among donors.

Sequencing used immunoSEQ multiplex PCR; TCRdb keeps in-frame clones, though not all of them. The sample holds about 490,000 clones, about three quarters seen once. Trimming removed 3 bases from V and 6 bases from J, with 10 bases in between. Germline CDR1 is LNHDA and CDR2 is SQIVND (reference sequence). The CDR3 totals 13 residues. The chain couples TRBV19 to TRBJ2-3; weak D call: TRBD2 (6 bases). Sequenced material: PBMCs. The sequence came from a woman aged 40 to 55 in good health. Some clones in this sample may be carry-over from other donors' samples. The CDR3 protein is CASSITRGDTQYF. Written as DNA, the CDR3 is TGTGCCAGTAGTATCACCCGGGGGGATACGCAGTATTTT.